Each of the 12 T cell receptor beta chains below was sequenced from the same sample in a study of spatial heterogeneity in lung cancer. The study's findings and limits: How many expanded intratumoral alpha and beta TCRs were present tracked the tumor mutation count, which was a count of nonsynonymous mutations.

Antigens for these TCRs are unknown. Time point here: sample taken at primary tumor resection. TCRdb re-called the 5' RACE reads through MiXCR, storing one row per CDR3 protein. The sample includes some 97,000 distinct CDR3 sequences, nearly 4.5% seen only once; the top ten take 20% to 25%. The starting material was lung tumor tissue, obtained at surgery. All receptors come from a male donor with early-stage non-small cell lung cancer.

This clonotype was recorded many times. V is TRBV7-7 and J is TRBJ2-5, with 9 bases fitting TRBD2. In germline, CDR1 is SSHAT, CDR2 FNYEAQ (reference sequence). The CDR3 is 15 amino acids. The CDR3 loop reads CASGKDIAGDETQYF. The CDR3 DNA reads TGTGCTAGCGGGAAAGACATAGCGGGAGATGAGACCCAGTACTTC.

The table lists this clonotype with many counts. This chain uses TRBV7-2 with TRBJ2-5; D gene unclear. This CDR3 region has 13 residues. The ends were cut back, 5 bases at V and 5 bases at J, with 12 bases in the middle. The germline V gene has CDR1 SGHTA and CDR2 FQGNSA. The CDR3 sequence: CASSIGPEETQYF. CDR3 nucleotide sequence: TGTGCCAGCAGCATCGGCCCTGAGGAGACCCAGTACTTC.

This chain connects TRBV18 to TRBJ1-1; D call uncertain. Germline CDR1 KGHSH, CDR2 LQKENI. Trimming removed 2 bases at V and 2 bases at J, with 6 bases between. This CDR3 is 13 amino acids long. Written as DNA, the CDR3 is TGTGCCAGCTCACCAGGCCATAACACTGAAGCTTTCTTT. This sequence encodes CASSPGHNTEAFF.

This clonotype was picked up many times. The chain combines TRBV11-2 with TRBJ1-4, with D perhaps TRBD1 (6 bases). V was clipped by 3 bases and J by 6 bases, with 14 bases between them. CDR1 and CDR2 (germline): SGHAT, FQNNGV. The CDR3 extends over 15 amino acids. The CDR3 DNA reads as TGTGCCAGCAGCTTGAACCCGGGGGCTGATGAAAAACTGTTTTTT. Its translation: CASSLNPGADEKLFF.

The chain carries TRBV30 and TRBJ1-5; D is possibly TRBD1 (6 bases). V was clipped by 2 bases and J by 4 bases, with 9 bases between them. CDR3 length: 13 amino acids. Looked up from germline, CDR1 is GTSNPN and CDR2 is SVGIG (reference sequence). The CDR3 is CAWSRDTNQPQHF. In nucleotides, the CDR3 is TGTGCCTGGAGTAGGGACACTAATCAGCCCCAGCATTTT.

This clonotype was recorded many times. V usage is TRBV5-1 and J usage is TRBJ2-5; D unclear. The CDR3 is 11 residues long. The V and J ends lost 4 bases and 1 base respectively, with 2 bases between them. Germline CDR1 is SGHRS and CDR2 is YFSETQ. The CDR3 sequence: CASSLQETQYF. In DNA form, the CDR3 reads TGCGCCAGCAGCCTCCAAGAGACCCAGTACTTC. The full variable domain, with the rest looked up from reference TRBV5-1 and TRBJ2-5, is KAGVTQTPRYLIKTRGQQVTLSCSPISGHRSVSWYQQTPGQGLQFLFEYFSETQRNKGNFPGRFSGRQFSNSRSEMNVSTLELGDSALYLCASSLQETQYFGPGTRLLVL.

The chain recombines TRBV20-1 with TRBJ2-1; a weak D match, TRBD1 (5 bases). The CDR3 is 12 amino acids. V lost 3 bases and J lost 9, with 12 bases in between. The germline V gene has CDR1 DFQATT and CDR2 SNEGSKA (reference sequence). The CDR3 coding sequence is TGCAGTGCTAGTAGGGGATCGGGTGAGCAGTTCTTC. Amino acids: CSASRGSGEQFF.

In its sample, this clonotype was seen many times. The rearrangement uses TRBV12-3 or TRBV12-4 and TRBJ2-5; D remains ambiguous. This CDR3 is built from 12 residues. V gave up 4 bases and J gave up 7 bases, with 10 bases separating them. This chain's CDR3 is CASSSTGGTQYF. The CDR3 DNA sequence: TGTGCCAGCAGTTCTACTGGTGGGACCCAGTACTTC.

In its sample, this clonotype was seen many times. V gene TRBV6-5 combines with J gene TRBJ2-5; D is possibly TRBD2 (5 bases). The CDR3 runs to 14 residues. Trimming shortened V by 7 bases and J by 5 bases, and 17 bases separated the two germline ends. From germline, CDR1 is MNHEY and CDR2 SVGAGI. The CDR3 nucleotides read TGTGCCAGCAAGGGTAGAGGGCTAGTGGAGACCCAGTACTTC. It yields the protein CASKGRGLVETQYF.

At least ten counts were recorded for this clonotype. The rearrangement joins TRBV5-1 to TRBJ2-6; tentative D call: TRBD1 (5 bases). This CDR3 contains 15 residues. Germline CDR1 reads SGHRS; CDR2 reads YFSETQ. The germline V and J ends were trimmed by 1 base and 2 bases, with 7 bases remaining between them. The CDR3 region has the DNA TGCGCCAGCAGCTTGCGACAGACTGGGGCCAACGTCCTGACTTTC. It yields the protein CASSLRQTGANVLTF.

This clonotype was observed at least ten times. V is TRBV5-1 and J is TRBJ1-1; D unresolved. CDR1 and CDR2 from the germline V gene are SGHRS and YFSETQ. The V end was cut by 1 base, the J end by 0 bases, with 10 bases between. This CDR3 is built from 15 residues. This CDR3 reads CASSLTVSMNTEAFF. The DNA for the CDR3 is TGCGCCAGCAGCTTGACAGTTTCAATGAACACTGAAGCTTTCTTT.

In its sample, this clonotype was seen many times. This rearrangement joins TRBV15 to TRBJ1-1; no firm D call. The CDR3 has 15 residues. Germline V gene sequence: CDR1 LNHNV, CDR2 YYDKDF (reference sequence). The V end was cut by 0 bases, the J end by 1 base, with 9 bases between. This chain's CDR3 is CATSRDPGPNTEAFF. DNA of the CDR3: TGTGCCACCAGCAGAGATCCCGGACCGAACACTGAAGCTTTCTTT.